Presented here are 22 T cell receptor beta chains from one specimen sequenced in a study of spatial heterogeneity in lung cancer. Time point: sample taken at primary tumor resection. The authors sequenced whole RNA from tumor, nontumor lung or frozen PBMC without sorting. TCRdb re-analysed the 5' RACE reads in MiXCR, keeping a single row per CDR3 protein. Altogether 10,000 to 15,000 distinct CDR3 sequences are present, roughly 3.9% being singletons, with the ten largest covering over 35%. The source material was PBMCs, sampled at surgery. These receptors all stem from a male donor with early-stage non-small cell lung cancer.

This clonotype was observed a few times. The library was prepared for alpha chains; this beta chain is a stray read, so its frequency means little. The V call is TRBV7-2, the J call TRBJ2-7; D not resolved. Per the germline V gene, CDR1 is SGHTA and CDR2 is FQGNSA. Trimming stripped 8 bases from V and 4 bases from J, with 15 bases between. This CDR3 has 13 residues. Here the CDR3 reads CASGRGPDYEQYF. As DNA, the CDR3 is TGTGCCAGCGGGCGAGGCCCCGATTACGAGCAGTACTTC.

Only a few counts were recorded for this clonotype. The library was designed around alpha chains, so this beta chain is a stray read whose abundance carries little weight. V is TRBV4-2 and J is TRBJ2-2, with 11 bases lining up with TRBD2. The CDR3 has 19 amino acids. J lost 5 bases, V lost 0 bases, and 11 bases had no gene match. From germline, CDR1 is LGHNA and CDR2 YNFKEQ. The CDR3 DNA is TGTGCCAGCAGCCAAGAGACTAGCGGGAAATTCGATTGGACCGGGGAGCTGTTTTTT. It is translated as CASSQETSGKFDWTGELFF.

In its sample, this clonotype was seen many times. This beta chain was picked up by a library intended for alpha chains and is off target, so its count carries little meaning. The chain combines TRBV20-1 with TRBJ2-3; 14 bases fit TRBD2. V was pared by 5 bases and J by 6 bases, with 7 bases of the junction left unmatched. The germline gives CDR1 DFQATT, CDR2 SNEGSKA (reference sequence). This CDR3 has 15 residues. The CDR3, as DNA: TGCAGTGCTCTTCGACTAGCGGGAGGGGGCGATACGCAGTATTTT. Its protein is CSALRLAGGGDTQYF.

This clonotype has ten or more counts. As an off-target read in a library built for alpha chains, this beta chain has a frequency of little significance. The chain uses TRBV27 and TRBJ2-7, with D possibly matching TRBD2 (5 bases). CDR3 length equals 15 residues. With 2 bases removed from V and 6 bases from J, the gap between germline ends came to 17 bases. The germline V gene encodes CDR1 MNHEY and CDR2 SMNVEV (reference sequence). The CDR3 DNA reads TGTGCCAGCAGTTTAAGGCAGGACTGGGAGTTCGAGCAGTACTTC. It is translated as CASSLRQDWEFEQYF.

Worth noting for this clonotype: This beta chain represents an off-target read in a library built for alpha chains; its size is of limited meaning. V and J are TRBV6-1 and TRBJ2-7, with 7 bases that match TRBD1. The V gene end was trimmed by 10 bases and the J gene end by 5 bases; junction bases not matched to a gene: 11. The CDR3 has 13 amino acids. The germline CDR1 and CDR2 sequences are MNHNS and SASEGT. CDR3 sequence (DNA): TGTGCCACTGGGACAGCCACCCTCCACGAGCAGTACTTC. Protein: CATGTATLHEQYF.

As regards this clonotype: The library was designed around alpha chains, so this beta chain is a stray read whose abundance carries little weight. The V gene is TRBV12-3 or TRBV12-4, the J gene TRBJ2-3, with 14 bases identical to TRBD2. The CDR3 runs 17 residues. Unmatched junction bases numbered 8, after V lost 6 bases and J lost 3 bases. The chain's CDR3 is CASSRLAGGLRTDTQYF. CDR3 sequence (DNA): TGTGCCAGCAGCCGACTAGCGGGAGGGCTCAGGACAGATACGCAGTATTTT.

Comments on this clonotype: The library was designed around alpha chains, so this beta chain is a stray read whose abundance carries little weight. This chain links TRBV12-3 or TRBV12-4 with TRBJ2-7; 9 nucleotides agree with TRBD1. The trim removed 4 bases at V and 5 bases at J, leaving 15 bases unmatched. The CDR3 is 17 residues long. This CDR3 is CASSSLGTGYTSDEQYF. CDR3 nucleotide sequence: TGTGCCAGCAGTTCCCTGGGGACAGGGTATACTTCGGACGAGCAGTACTTC.

This clonotype was observed at least ten times. Little can be read into the size of this beta chain, an off-target read in a library designed for alpha chains. The CDR3 protein is CASSPPLLAGAYNEQFF. Here the CDR3 DNA reads TGTGCCAGCTCACCACCTCTTCTAGCGGGGGCCTACAATGAGCAGTTCTTC. J is TRBJ2-1 and V is TRBV18; 10 bases map to TRBD2. The CDR3 has 17 amino acids. With 0 bases clipped from V and 2 bases from J, the junction kept 4 bases outside the gene matches. Germline V gives CDR1 KGHSH, CDR2 LQKENI.

This clonotype has a count of ten or more. This beta chain is a stray read from a library made for alpha chains; its abundance is not meaningful. The chain is built from TRBV28 and TRBJ1-1; 10 positions agree with TRBD1. With 4 bases clipped from V and 5 bases from J, the junction kept 10 bases outside the gene matches. This CDR3 region has 16 residues. Germline CDR1 MDHEN, CDR2 SYDVKM. This CDR3 is CASSSILRTGGTEAFF. The DNA for the CDR3 is TGTGCCAGCAGTTCCATTCTGAGGACAGGGGGGACTGAAGCTTTCTTT.

A note on this clonotype: Being off target in a library aimed at alpha chains, this beta chain has a size of little meaning. The chain combines TRBV18 with TRBJ1-5, with D perhaps matching TRBD1 (5 bases). CDR1 is KGHSH and CDR2 is LQKENI in the germline V gene. This CDR3 region has 13 residues. V was trimmed by 3 bases and J by 5 bases, leaving 8 bases between them. CDR3 coding DNA: TGTGCCAGCTCACCGTTAGGGGATCAGCCCCAGCATTTT. Encoded protein: CASSPLGDQPQHF.

Only a few counts were recorded for this clonotype. Being off target in a library aimed at alpha chains, this beta chain has a size of little meaning. This chain joins TRBV20-1 and TRBJ1-4; D is uncertain. There are 12 residues in the CDR3. Per the germline V gene, CDR1 is DFQATT and CDR2 is SNEGSKA (reference sequence). V lost 6 bases to trimming and J lost 8 bases, with 13 bases between them. The CDR3, as DNA: TGCAGTGCCCCTCTCAACCAGGAAAAACTGTTTTTT. Translating it yields CSAPLNQEKLFF.

Turning to this clonotype: Since it is a stray read in a library aimed at alpha chains, this beta chain has a size that is not meaningful. V is TRBV18 and J is TRBJ2-1; 13 bases match TRBD2. Germline V gene lookup returns CDR1 KGHSH and CDR2 LQKENI. The CDR3 length is 16 residues. V lost 3 bases to trimming and J lost 6 bases; unmatched junction nucleotides: 5. The CDR3 loop reads CASSPPLAGGPNEQFF. The CDR3 DNA reads as TGTGCCAGCTCACCCCCACTAGCGGGAGGGCCCAATGAGCAGTTCTTC.

In this sample, this clonotype turned up many times. This beta chain turned up in a library designed for alpha chains; as an off-target read, its abundance says little. This chain links TRBV29-1 with TRBJ1-2; 7 positions agree with TRBD1. Germline V gene data show CDR1 as SQVTM and CDR2 as ANQGSEA. This CDR3 has 12 amino acids. After removal of 7 bases from V and 3 bases from J, the junction contained 5 bases not matched to a gene. CDR3 nucleotide sequence: TGCAGCGGAGTCCAGGGGGACTATGGCTACACCTTC. Protein sequence: CSGVQGDYGYTF.

This clonotype was seen many times. This beta chain is an unintended read in a library built for alpha chains; its size means little. V gene TRBV7-3 combines with J gene TRBJ2-3; maybe TRBD2 (6 bases). This CDR3 is 13 amino acids long. V shed 5 bases and J shed 5 bases, with 11 bases lying between them. Germline V CDR1 and CDR2: SGHTA, FQGTGA. The CDR3 spells CASSTRRGDTQYF. The CDR3 coding sequence is TGTGCCAGCAGCACCCGGAGGGGAGATACGCAGTATTTT.

This clonotype was counted many times. This beta chain came through as a stray read in a library set up for alpha chains, and its size says little. V usage is TRBV28 and J usage is TRBJ2-1; TRBD2 matches 7 bases. The germline V gene has CDR1 MDHEN and CDR2 SYDVKM. The V gene end was trimmed by 5 bases and the J gene end by 6 bases; junction bases not matched to a gene: 10. This CDR3 region has 15 residues. The CDR3 sequence is CASSPRVGGINEQFF. In DNA, the CDR3 is TGTGCCAGCAGTCCCCGGGTGGGGGGGATCAATGAGCAGTTCTTC.

This clonotype occurred many times. The library was prepared for alpha chains; this beta chain is a stray read, so its frequency means little. The CDR3 DNA is TGTGCCAGCAGCCCCGTCGGTGGGGACGAGCAGTACTTC. Its protein is CASSPVGGDEQYF. This rearrangement joins TRBV5-6 to TRBJ2-7; D is unclear. V lost 4 bases, J lost 5 bases, and 13 bases lay in between. The V gene's germline CDR1 is SGHDT and CDR2 YYEEEE. This CDR3 contains 13 residues.

The table lists this clonotype with many counts. This beta chain was picked up by a library intended for alpha chains and is off target, so its count carries little meaning. This chain connects TRBV7-3 to TRBJ2-1; D unresolved. Trimming left V 3 bases short and J 9 bases short, with 12 bases between. The germline gives CDR1 SGHTA, CDR2 FQGTGA. This CDR3 is built from 13 residues. The CDR3 sequence: CASSLGKIGEQFF. The DNA for the CDR3 is TGTGCCAGCAGCTTGGGGAAAATCGGTGAGCAGTTCTTC.

Concerning this clonotype: At one end, the junction sequence differs from germline, possibly due to a read error. Because the library targeted alpha chains, this beta chain is an off-target read whose size means little. V usage is TRBV10-3 and J usage is TRBJ2-7, with TRBD1 matching over 8 bases. Germline V gene data show CDR1 as ENHRY and CDR2 as SYGVKD. This CDR3 region has 14 residues. CDR3 nucleotides: TGTGCCACCAGTGGGGAGACAGGGGCCGACGAGCAGTACTTC. Translation: CATSGETGADEQYF.

This clonotype has a handful of counts. A junction boundary mismatches the germline segment, possibly from a read error. Within a library made for alpha chains, this beta chain is off target, and its count is uninformative. The rearrangement uses TRBV25-1 and TRBJ2-5; D gene ambiguous. Germline V gives CDR1 MGHDK, CDR2 SYGVNS. The CDR3 runs 17 residues. The DNA of the CDR3 is TGTGCCGGCAGGCAGCCCCGCACGGCAGGCGAACAAGAGACCCAGTACTTC. The encoded protein is CAGRQPRTAGEQETQYF.

About this clonotype: This beta chain lies outside the target of a library built for alpha chains; its clone size means little. This chain links TRBV2 with TRBJ1-1; a possible D gene is TRBD1 (6 bases). The V end was cut by 6 bases, the J end by 8 bases, with 16 bases between. The CDR3 runs 13 residues. Looked up from germline, CDR1 is SNHLY and CDR2 is FYNNEI. The CDR3 region has the DNA TGTGCCAGCAGGTCCACCAGGGGACTCGAAGCTTTCTTT. Translating gives CASRSTRGLEAFF.

This clonotype has just a few counts. Being off target in a library aimed at alpha chains, this beta chain has a size of little meaning. The chain combines TRBV12-3 or TRBV12-4 with TRBJ2-2; tentatively, D is TRBD2 (6 bases). There are 17 residues in the CDR3. V shed 6 bases and J shed 1 base, with 18 bases lying between them. For the CDR3, the DNA is TGTGCCAGCAGCCCAAATAGGGCTAGCGAGAACACCGGGGAGCTGTTTTTT. It translates to CASSPNRASENTGELFF.

This clonotype has ten or more counts. The library was prepared for alpha chains; this beta chain is a stray read, so its frequency means little. Here the CDR3 reads CASSSGILAGGRSGANVLTF. DNA for the CDR3: TGTGCCAGCAGCTCAGGAATTTTAGCGGGAGGACGCTCTGGGGCCAACGTCCTGACTTTC. This chain links TRBV7-6 with TRBJ2-6; 10 positions match TRBD2. In germline, CDR1 is SGHVS, CDR2 FNYEAQ. V shed 4 bases and J 0 bases; nucleotides not matched to a gene: 12. This CDR3 spans 20 amino acids.